This T cell receptor beta chain is from a study of PD-1 blockade in classical Hodgkin lymphoma (dated by TCRdb to about 2020). Looking at the study overall: Nivolumab dosing was 3 mg/kg intravenously every 2 weeks, continuing until either disease progression or unacceptable toxicity. A peripheral blood immune signature of response to PD-1 blockade in classical Hodgkin lymphoma was defined using TCR beta sequencing and CyTOF. On the study overall, not on this receptor specifically: Baseline TCR diversity was reported as lower in newly diagnosed patients than in healthy donors, and lower still in relapsed/refractory patients. Trial patients with a complete response had baseline diversity similar to that of newly diagnosed patients, while partial responders and progressors had significantly lower diversity. Lower diversity was seen in patients whose nivolumab began less than 1 year after ASCT, and these patients were left out of later analyses so that immune reconstitution would not confound the results. The study was limited to a single clinical trial cohort, and causes of repertoire differences, possibly disease activity or prior therapy, remained undefined. CD4+ but not CD8+ TCR diversity rose significantly by C4D1 (p=0.0027 vs p=0.16), most apparent in complete responders (p=0.02).

The Qiagen DNeasy kit was used to extract genomic DNA from unsorted PBMCs and from the negatively selected CD4+ and CD8+ fractions. TCR beta CDR3 regions were subjected to amplification by immunoSEQ multiplex PCR with primers that anneal to V and J segments. Amplification bias was minimized using a synthetic immune receptor repertoire, and residual bias was removed computationally after sequencing. In the paper's pipeline: Custom Python scripts were used to quantify repertoire diversity as the Shannon entropy index. The unsorted, CD4+ and CD8+ repertoires were each analyzed separately, with the exception of combined analyses, where CD4+ and CD8+ sequences were merged in silico. A clone was considered expanded if an increase in frequency of at least 2-fold after treatment relative to C1D1 was found, and a pseudocount of 0.5 was applied to clones undetected at baseline. Clones with 0 or 1 copy at C1D1 were classified as singleton clones, and clones with 2 or more copies were classified as non-singleton clones. Clones expanded in unsorted samples were annotated as CD4+, CD8+ or unknown by matching protein sequences in sorted samples from the same patient. Wilcoxon tests were applied to paired samples to test diversity changes from C1D1 to C4D1. TCRdb carries this immuneACCESS record with in-frame sequences only. Its versions omit some clonotypes, under half of them owing to an unresolved V gene in the studies checked, with the rest unexplained. V and J calls and clone size follow that table, whereas D and trimming were derived from the DNA. Recorded for this sample are about 94,000 clones; roughly 87% of them occurred a single time. The ten largest clonotypes hold approximately 12% of the sample.

As to this clone: This receptor's antigen is unknown. Base qualities are missing; no much larger clone stands one base away.

This specimen's time point label, per the study, means: cycle 2 day 1 (C2D1) of nivolumab. Relapse after autologous stem cell transplantation had occurred in all trial patients, and cohorts A, B and C were distinguished by prior brentuximab vedotin exposure. The trial cohort was composed of 56 patients with relapsed/refractory classical Hodgkin lymphoma, for whom complete response, partial response or progressive disease was recorded as best overall response. Single-agent nivolumab was administered to trial patients in the multi-cohort phase II CheckMate 205 trial. An independent review committee assessed best overall response using the 2007 International Working Group response criteria. Trial PBMCs were obtained immediately prior to nivolumab initiation (C1D1) and on therapy at cycle 2 day 1 and cycle 4 day 1. Peripheral blood was collected in 8 mL Vacutainer Cell Preparation Tubes, from which PBMCs were isolated by centrifugation and then cryopreserved.

From the cysteine through the phenylalanine, the CDR3 covers 14 amino acids. Only the CDR3 region is kept as DNA, spanning 42 bases read in frame from base 1. Trimming removed 0 bases from V and 1 base from J, leaving 4 bases between the germline ends. The germline V gene (reference sequence) sets CDR1 to MNHEY and CDR2 to SMNVEV. The sequence was obtained from a human donor with classical Hodgkin lymphoma. The input for sequencing was peripheral blood mononuclear cells (PBMCs), taken before the second cycle of nivolumab. The V and J segments used are TRBV27 and TRBJ1-5; the D gene is unclear. The DNA sequence reads TGTGCCAGCAGTTTATCGCTCAGCAATCAGCCCCAGCATTTT. The translation is CASSLSLSNQPQHF.